The 16 T cell receptor beta chains below all came from one sample that was sequenced in a study of shared clonotypes between healthy human individuals. Terminally differentiated effector memory CD45RA+ cells were excluded from the naive CD8 cells, which were CD45RO-negative and positively selected for CCR7. Profiled with immunoSEQ multiplex PCR; TCRdb holds only in-frame clones, not every one. The table has some 2,100,000 clones, 90% to 95% seen once. Sequenced: naive CD8+ T cells from PBMCs. Every receptor here comes from a man between 18 and 29 years old in good health. Some clones in this sample may be carry-over from other donors' samples.

To note about this clone: The same CDR3 arises from other DNA sequences in this sample as well. The rearrangement uses TRBV12-5 and TRBJ2-5; D gene ambiguous. The ends were cut back, 1 base at V and 5 bases at J, with 8 bases in the middle. Germline values: CDR1 LGHNT, CDR2 FRNRAP. This CDR3 contains 13 residues. For the CDR3, the DNA is TGTGCTAGTGGTTTGGGAGGCGAGGAGACCCAGTACTTC. This gives the protein CASGLGGEETQYF.

The V and J genes are TRBV9 and TRBJ2-7, with 9 positions matching TRBD1. Germline loops: CDR1 SGDLS, CDR2 YYNGEE. V was clipped by 4 bases and J by 5 bases; unmatched bases: 4. The CDR3 is 13 residues long. CDR3 DNA sequence: TGTGCCAGCAGCCCGGACAGGGGCCACGAGCAGTACTTC. Amino acids: CASSPDRGHEQYF.

This clone was seen a handful of times. The chain is built from TRBV4-1 and TRBJ2-7; 11 nucleotides align to TRBD1. This CDR3 has 14 residues. CDR1 and CDR2 (germline): MGHRA, YSYEKL. With 5 bases clipped from V and 2 bases from J, the junction kept 2 bases outside the gene matches. The CDR3: CASSGTGGTYEQYF. CDR3 coding DNA: TGCGCCAGCAGCGGGACAGGGGGAACCTACGAGCAGTACTTC.

The genes are TRBV19 and TRBJ1-3; D is uncertain. Germline V gene sequence: CDR1 LNHDA, CDR2 SQIVND (reference sequence). This CDR3 has 15 amino acids. Trimming left V 3 bases short and J 0 bases short, with 9 bases between. CDR3 in DNA: TGTGCCAGTAGTATGAAGGCTAGCTCTGGAAACACCATATATTTT. Its protein product is CASSMKASSGNTIYF.

J is TRBJ2-1 and V is TRBV6-5; D might be TRBD2 (6 bases). Looked up from germline, CDR1 is MNHEY and CDR2 is SVGAGI. The V gene lost 6 bases and the J gene lost 7 bases, with 16 bases spanning the gap. The CDR3 is made up of 14 amino acids. CDR3 sequence (DNA): TGTGCCAGCAGCGAGTGGGGGAGGAGGAATGAGCAGTTCTTC. Translating gives CASSEWGRRNEQFF.

The chain has TRBV7-9 and TRBJ2-1; 9 positions agree with TRBD1. The CDR3 totals 15 residues. V was clipped by 5 bases and J by 2 bases; unmatched bases: 4. The germline CDR1 and CDR2 sequences are SEHNR and FQNEAQ (reference sequence). CDR3 DNA sequence: TGTGCCAGCAGCCCCGGGACAGGGCCCTACAATGAGCAGTTCTTC. Residues: CASSPGTGPYNEQFF.

The chain combines TRBV4-1 with TRBJ2-3, with 9 bases matching TRBD2. Trimming took 0 bases from V and 0 from J; bases not matched to a gene: 4. The CDR3 extends over 17 amino acids. Germline V lookup: CDR1 MGHRA, CDR2 YSYEKL. DNA for the CDR3: TGCGCCAGCAGCCAAGATCCGACTAGCGGTAGCACAGATACGCAGTATTTT. The encoded protein is CASSQDPTSGSTDTQYF.

The J gene is TRBJ1-5, the V gene TRBV7-2; no clear D gene. Germline V gene sequence: CDR1 SGHTA, CDR2 FQGNSA. The germline V and J ends were trimmed by 1 base and 1 base, with 14 bases remaining between them. CDR3 length: 17 amino acids. CDR3 coding DNA: TGTGCCAGCAGCTTAGGGCGCGCTCTGGGGAGCAATCAGCCCCAGCATTTT. This sequence encodes CASSLGRALGSNQPQHF.

The chain couples TRBV10-3 to TRBJ1-2, with D hard to call. V was shortened by 3 bases and J by 0 bases, with 11 bases between the two germline ends. This CDR3 spans 15 amino acids. Looked up from germline, CDR1 is ENHRY and CDR2 is SYGVKD. The CDR3 here is CAISEPTDANYGYTF. CDR3 bases: TGTGCCATCAGTGAACCGACGGACGCTAACTATGGCTACACCTTC.

This clone was seen just once. The chain joins TRBV29-1 to TRBJ2-7, with a tentative D call TRBD2 (6 bases). The CDR3 consists of 14 residues. Trimming pared 5 bases from V and 4 bases from J, leaving 18 bases between. Germline-derived CDR1 and CDR2 are SQVTM and ANQGSEA. The CDR3 DNA follows: TGCAGCGTTCGATTCCGGGAGTCAATATACGAGCAGTACTTC. Residues: CSVRFRESIYEQYF.

The rearrangement uses TRBV9 and TRBJ2-1, with D possibly TRBD1 on 6 matching bases. Germline V gene data show CDR1 as SGDLS and CDR2 as YYNGEE. Trimming stripped 6 bases from V and 4 bases from J, with 17 bases between. This CDR3 has 15 residues. The CDR3 bases are TGTGCCAGCACCGTCGGGCAGGGGCTATACAATGAGCAGTTCTTC. It translates to CASTVGQGLYNEQFF.

The chain is built from TRBV7-8 and TRBJ2-5; D gene ambiguous. This CDR3 spans 19 amino acids. The V gene lost 1 base and the J gene lost 1 base, with 22 bases spanning the gap. Germline V gives CDR1 SGHVS, CDR2 FQNEAQ. The CDR3 reads CASSLGSATRKLPQETQYF. The CDR3, as DNA: TGTGCCAGCAGCTTAGGGTCCGCGACCAGGAAACTACCCCAAGAGACCCAGTACTTC.

This clone was seen a single time. The chain carries TRBV5-4 and TRBJ2-3; TRBD2 is a possible D gene (6 bases). The CDR3 has 17 amino acids. V was trimmed by 0 bases and J by 0 bases, leaving 14 bases between them. Germline values: CDR1 SGHNT, CDR2 YYREEE (reference sequence). CDR3 sequence reads: CASSLGRGVYSTDTQYF. The CDR3 coding sequence is TGTGCCAGCAGCTTGGGGCGGGGTGTTTATAGCACAGATACGCAGTATTTT.

The chain is built from TRBV4-1 and TRBJ2-7; TRBD1 might be the D (6 bases). This CDR3 spans 17 amino acids. V was trimmed by 5 bases and J by 2 bases, leaving 22 bases between them. In germline, CDR1 is MGHRA, CDR2 YSYEKL. CDR3 amino acids: CASSERTGTLLTYEQYF. DNA for the CDR3: TGCGCCAGCAGCGAAAGGACCGGGACACTCTTGACCTACGAGCAGTACTTC.

The chain couples TRBV7-6 to TRBJ1-5, with 8 bases identical to TRBD1. Germline V lookup: CDR1 SGHVS, CDR2 FNYEAQ. The V gene end was trimmed by 5 bases and the J gene end by 2 bases; junction bases not matched to a gene: 8. This CDR3 has 16 amino acids. CDR3 region: CASSVSTGVGNQPQHF. The CDR3, as DNA: TGTGCCAGCAGCGTATCGACAGGGGTGGGCAATCAGCCCCAGCATTTT. The full variable domain, completed using reference TRBV7-6 and TRBJ1-5, is GAGVSQSPRYKVTKRGQDVALRCDPISGHVSLYWYRQALGQGPEFLTYFNYEAQQDKSGLPNDRFSAERPEGSISTLTIQRTEQRDSAMYRCASSVSTGVGNQPQHFGDGTRLSIL.

V is TRBV14 and J is TRBJ2-7, with D perhaps TRBD2 (6 bases). The V gene lost 3 bases and the J gene lost 7 bases, with 19 bases spanning the gap. This CDR3 is built from 15 residues. Germline loops: CDR1 SGHDN, CDR2 FVKESK. The CDR3: CASSHLTEGYREQYF. In nucleotides, the CDR3 is TGTGCCAGCAGCCACTTAACGGAGGGCTATCGAGAGCAGTACTTC.